One sample yielded the 27 T cell receptor beta chains listed below, sequenced in a study of cytomegalovirus exposure and HLA in healthy donors. 13 Jbeta primers and 60 Vbeta primers were used for the PCR. The assay was immunoSEQ multiplex PCR, and TCRdb's table has in-frame clones only and misses some. The sample data list about 46,000 clones. Sequenced input: PBMCs. The source of these receptors is a woman aged 40 to 50 in good health and CMV-seronegative.

The chain uses TRBV7-8 and TRBJ1-2, with D unclear. The CDR3 is 14 amino acids. CDR1 is SGHVS, CDR2 FQNEAQ, per germline. With 5 bases removed from V and 6 bases from J, the gap between germline ends came to 16 bases. The CDR3 is CASSPYTVTNGYTF. The CDR3 DNA is TGTGCCAGCAGCCCGTACACCGTAACCAATGGCTACACCTTC.

CDR3 protein: CASSLEGQGIYEQYF. The CDR3 DNA is TGTGCCAGCAGCTTGGAGGGACAGGGAATCTACGAGCAGTACTTC. The chain is built from TRBV11-2 and TRBJ2-7; 9 nucleotides agree with TRBD1. This CDR3 contains 15 residues. Germline V gene sequence: CDR1 SGHAT, CDR2 FQNNGV. V shed 3 bases and J 3 bases; nucleotides not matched to a gene: 6.

This rearrangement joins TRBV7-9 to TRBJ2-7, with TRBD2 matching 14 bases. Germline assignment: CDR1 SEHNR and CDR2 FQNEAQ (reference sequence). The CDR3 is made up of 16 amino acids. V gave up 3 bases and J gave up 6 bases; unmatched junction bases: 7. The CDR3 here is CASSFMTSGRASEQYF. DNA for the CDR3: TGTGCCAGCAGCTTCATGACTAGCGGGAGGGCCAGCGAGCAGTACTTC.

The V call is TRBV2, the J call TRBJ2-7; 13 bases line up with TRBD2. The CDR3 runs 18 residues. Trimming took 5 bases from V and 3 from J; bases not matched to a gene: 13. Germline-derived CDR1 and CDR2 are SNHLY and FYNNEI. The CDR3 DNA sequence: TGTGCCAGCAGTCACGGACTAGCGGGAGCCCCAACCGGCTACGAGCAGTACTTC. Translated: CASSHGLAGAPTGYEQYF.

This chain links TRBV30 with TRBJ1-4; no firm D call. The CDR3 length is 12 residues. V was clipped by 5 bases and J by 8 bases, with 12 bases between them. CDR1 is GTSNPN and CDR2 is SVGIG in the germline V gene (reference sequence). CDR3 nucleotide sequence: TGTGCCTGGGACGGGCCGGGGGAAAAACTGTTTTTT. It specifies CAWDGPGEKLFF. Looking up the rest from reference TRBV30 and TRBJ1-4 gives the full variable domain: SQTIHQWPATLVQPVGSPLSLECTVEGTSNPNLYWYRQAAGRGLQLLFYSVGIGQISSEVPQNLSASRPQDRQFILSSKKLLLSDSGFYLCAWDGPGEKLFFGSGTQLSVL.

In DNA, the CDR3 is TGTGCCAGCAGCTTCGGACAGCTGAACTATGGCTACACCTTC. Its translation is CASSFGQLNYGYTF. The chain is built from TRBV5-4 and TRBJ1-2; D perhaps matches TRBD1 (6 bases). The CDR3 consists of 14 residues. Trimming removed 2 bases at V and 2 bases at J, with 10 bases between. Germline V gives CDR1 SGHNT, CDR2 YYREEE (reference sequence).

The chain is built from TRBV4-1 and TRBJ2-1; 11 bases map to TRBD2. With 1 base clipped from V and 14 bases from J, the junction kept 7 bases outside the gene matches. Germline CDR1 MGHRA, CDR2 YSYEKL. There are 14 residues in the CDR3. In DNA form, the CDR3 reads TGCGCCAGCAGCCAAGTTACTAGCGGGAGTGTGAAGTTCTTC. This sequence encodes CASSQVTSGSVKFF.

The chain employs TRBV28 and TRBJ2-7, with 7 bases aligning to TRBD1. Germline V lookup: CDR1 MDHEN, CDR2 SYDVKM. V lost 5 bases and J lost 4; bases outside the gene matches: 14. This CDR3 is built from 16 residues. CDR3 sequence reads: CASSPYPQGRPYEQYF. The CDR3 nucleotides are TGTGCCAGCAGTCCCTATCCACAGGGGCGACCTTACGAGCAGTACTTC.

The V and J genes are TRBV5-1 and TRBJ2-5; 8 nucleotides match TRBD1. V lost 4 bases and J lost 3; bases outside the gene matches: 8. This CDR3 spans 15 amino acids. Germline assignment: CDR1 SGHRS and CDR2 YFSETQ. CDR3 nucleotides: TGCGCCAGCAGCGGACAGGGACAGCCCAAAGAGACCCAGTACTTC. The encoded protein is CASSGQGQPKETQYF.

The V call is TRBV27, the J call TRBJ2-3; a possible D gene is TRBD1 (5 bases). CDR1 and CDR2 from the germline V gene are MNHEY and SMNVEV (reference sequence). The CDR3 covers 10 residues. V was cut by 10 bases and J by 6 bases, with 8 bases left in between. The CDR3 protein is CATSGDTQYF. In nucleotides, the CDR3 is TGTGCCACCTCAGGGGATACGCAGTATTTT.

This sequence joins TRBV27 and TRBJ1-1; no reliable D call. This CDR3 is 15 amino acids long. Germline CDR1 reads MNHEY; CDR2 reads SMNVEV (reference sequence). With 5 bases removed from V and 1 base from J, the gap between germline ends came to 14 bases. The CDR3 bases are TGTGCCAGCAGTATAAACATTTTTACGAACACTGAAGCTTTCTTT. Translation: CASSINIFTNTEAFF.

The gene calls are TRBV5-1 and TRBJ2-1; 9 nucleotides line up with TRBD2. The CDR3 extends over 16 amino acids. The V gene end was trimmed by 4 bases and the J gene end by 5 bases; junction bases not matched to a gene: 10. Germline values: CDR1 SGHRS, CDR2 YFSETQ. Here the CDR3 DNA reads TGCGCCAGCAGCGTGGGGGGACTAGCAATCCACAATGAGCAGTTCTTC. This encodes CASSVGGLAIHNEQFF.

CDR3 protein: CASSLSGGRYEQYF. The CDR3 region has the DNA TGTGCCAGCAGCTTGTCCGGGGGTCGATACGAGCAGTACTTC. The V call is TRBV5-4, the J call TRBJ2-7; a possible D gene is TRBD2 (6 bases). V lost 1 base to trimming and J lost 4 bases, with 12 bases between them. This CDR3 contains 14 residues. The germline CDR1 and CDR2 sequences are SGHNT and YYREEE (reference sequence).

Concerning this clone: This CDR3 is also generated by other DNA sequences in the sample. This chain connects TRBV4-3 to TRBJ1-2, with TRBD1 matching 7 bases. CDR3 length: 16 residues. J lost 4 bases, V lost 3 bases, and 11 bases had no gene match. The germline gives CDR1 LGHNA, CDR2 YSLEER. The CDR3 sequence is CASSHSRETGSYGYTF. Written as DNA, the CDR3 is TGCGCCAGCAGCCATTCTAGGGAGACAGGGAGCTATGGCTACACCTTC.

V is TRBV7-9 and J is TRBJ1-2, with 8 bases that match TRBD1. This CDR3 is 12 amino acids long. J lost 7 bases, V lost 6 bases, and 4 bases had no gene match. CDR1 and CDR2 from the germline V gene are SEHNR and FQNEAQ (reference sequence). The CDR3: CASSYTGGGYTF. The CDR3 DNA sequence: TGTGCCAGCAGTTATACAGGGGGTGGCTACACCTTC.

The chain employs TRBV18 and TRBJ1-4; maybe TRBD1 (5 bases). Trimming left V 4 bases short and J 3 bases short, with 9 bases between. The CDR3 length is 14 residues. Germline V gene lookup returns CDR1 KGHSH and CDR2 LQKENI. CDR3 loop: CASSLREANEKLFF. CDR3 sequence (DNA): TGTGCCAGCTCACTCAGGGAGGCTAATGAAAAACTGTTTTTT.

The V gene is TRBV5-1, the J gene TRBJ2-7; 9 nucleotides align to TRBD1. Unmatched junction bases numbered 12, after V lost 3 bases and J lost 5 bases. Germline CDR1 reads SGHRS; CDR2 reads YFSETQ. This CDR3 region has 16 residues. Written as DNA, the CDR3 is TGCGCCAGCAGCTGGACTTCCGGGACAGGGTCCCACGAGCAGTACTTC. This gives the protein CASSWTSGTGSHEQYF. Full variable domain (missing parts from reference TRBV5-1 and TRBJ2-7): KAGVTQTPRYLIKTRGQQVTLSCSPISGHRSVSWYQQTPGQGLQFLFEYFSETQRNKGNFPGRFSGRQFSNSRSEMNVSTLELGDSALYLCASSWTSGTGSHEQYFGPGTRLTVT.

The rearrangement joins TRBV7-9 to TRBJ2-2; 8 bases are shared with TRBD2. Germline V CDR1 and CDR2: SEHNR, FQNEAQ (reference sequence). V lost 5 bases and J lost 3; bases outside the gene matches: 5. This CDR3 comprises 15 residues. CDR3 loop: CASSGWREDTGELFF. The CDR3 DNA follows: TGTGCCAGCAGCGGGTGGCGGGAGGACACCGGGGAGCTGTTTTTT.

The chain combines TRBV28 with TRBJ2-2; D gene ambiguous. With 2 bases removed from V and 6 bases from J, the gap between germline ends came to 7 bases. The CDR3 loop spans 13 amino acids. Per the germline V gene, CDR1 is MDHEN and CDR2 is SYDVKM. Here the CDR3 DNA reads TGTGCCAGCAGTTTAGATGGGCCCGGGGAGCTGTTTTTT. This translates into CASSLDGPGELFF.

The rearrangement joins TRBV5-4 to TRBJ2-5; unclear D gene. V shed 0 bases and J shed 1 base, with 10 bases lying between them. CDR1 is SGHNT, CDR2 YYREEE, per germline (reference sequence). The CDR3 extends over 15 amino acids. Here the CDR3 reads CASSLDGGVQETQYF. The CDR3 bases are TGTGCCAGCAGCTTGGATGGCGGAGTCCAAGAGACCCAGTACTTC. The full variable domain, rest sourced from reference TRBV5-4 and TRBJ2-5, is ETGVTQSPTHLIKTRGQQVTLRCSSQSGHNTVSWYQQALGQGPQFIFQYYREEENGRGNFPPRFSGLQFPNYSSELNVNALELDDSALYLCASSLDGGVQETQYFGPGTRLLVL.

The chain links TRBV10-3 to TRBJ1-1; the D gene is possibly TRBD1 (5 bases). The germline CDR1 and CDR2 sequences are ENHRY and SYGVKD. The CDR3 runs 16 residues. V lost 2 bases and J lost 0, with 13 bases in between. The CDR3 loop is CAISEGGLGVNTEAFF. In nucleotides, the CDR3 is TGTGCCATCAGTGAGGGAGGGTTGGGGGTGAACACTGAAGCTTTCTTT.

The V call is TRBV7-2, the J call TRBJ1-1, with unresolved D. Germline CDR1 is SGHTA and CDR2 is FQGNSA. The CDR3 loop spans 13 amino acids. Trimming removed 3 bases from V and 1 base from J, with 6 bases in between. The CDR3 DNA reads as TGTGCCAGCAGCTTTAGCAGGAACACTGAAGCTTTCTTT. It translates to CASSFSRNTEAFF.

This chain connects TRBV5-4 to TRBJ2-7; D is unresolved. Germline CDR1 is SGHNT and CDR2 is YYREEE (reference sequence). The length of the CDR3 is 15 residues. The germline V and J ends were trimmed by 1 base and 0 bases, with 11 bases remaining between them. The CDR3 reads CASSLSQRSSYEQYF. For the CDR3, the DNA is TGTGCCAGCAGCTTGTCTCAGAGGAGCTCCTACGAGCAGTACTTC.

The chain has TRBV5-1 and TRBJ1-2, with unresolved D. CDR3 length: 12 amino acids. The germline CDR1 and CDR2 sequences are SGHRS and YFSETQ. The V end lost 4 bases, the J end lost 7 bases, and 11 bases lay between the germline ends. The CDR3 DNA is TGCGCCAGCAGCGAAGAAGGAGGTGGCTACACCTTC. This codes for CASSEEGGGYTF.

The chain recombines TRBV7-2 with TRBJ2-7; TRBD1 might be the D (5 bases). The V end was cut by 5 bases, the J end by 9 bases, with 14 bases between. Germline CDR1 and CDR2: SGHTA and FQGNSA. CDR3 length: 12 amino acids. The CDR3, as DNA: TGTGCCAGCAGCCAGGGCCCGGTAGGGCAGTACTTC. Its translation: CASSQGPVGQYF.

The gene calls are TRBV5-1 and TRBJ2-7; a weak D match, TRBD2 (6 bases). The germline V gene has CDR1 SGHRS and CDR2 YFSETQ. The CDR3 has 15 amino acids. The V end lost 4 bases, the J end lost 1 base, and 15 bases lay between the germline ends. CDR3 in amino acids: CASSPGGPGSYEQYF. The CDR3 region has the DNA TGCGCCAGCAGCCCAGGAGGGCCGGGGTCCTACGAGCAGTACTTC.

The rearrangement uses TRBV28 and TRBJ2-7; 11 positions agree with TRBD2. The CDR3 sequence is 15 residues long. V was pared by 3 bases and J by 4 bases, with 5 bases of the junction left unmatched. The germline gives CDR1 MDHEN, CDR2 SYDVKM. CDR3 protein: CASSFMTSGKYEQYF. CDR3 DNA: TGTGCCAGCAGTTTTATGACTAGCGGGAAATACGAGCAGTACTTC.